Listed here are 25 T cell receptor beta chains from one sample, sequenced in a study of CD8 T cells in Susac syndrome. RNA, at 0.5 to 1 ug, was reverse transcribed with random hexamers. From the immunoSEQ multiplex PCR reads, TCRdb called clonotypes with MiXCR, one entry per CDR3 protein. The sample has under 200,000 distinct CDR3 sequences, 75% to 95% seen once; the top ten hold about 0.09%. Sequencing input: CD4+ T cells from PBMCs. All receptors come from a human donor with Susac syndrome.

V is TRBV9 and J is TRBJ2-1, with a tentative D call TRBD2 (6 bases). CDR3 size: 14 residues. Germline V gene data show CDR1 as SGDLS and CDR2 as YYNGEE. Trimming pared 3 bases from V and 9 bases from J, leaving 16 bases between. In DNA form, the CDR3 reads TGTGCCAGCAGCGCGAGGCCCGGGGGTTTTGAGCAGTTCTTC. Its protein is CASSARPGGFEQFF.

In DNA form, the CDR3 reads TGTGCCATCAGTGAAGGAGTGGGTACGCAGTATTTT. It specifies CAISEGVGTQYF. This rearrangement joins TRBV10-3 to TRBJ2-3; D not certain. Germline CDR1 reads ENHRY; CDR2 reads SYGVKD. The length of the CDR3 is 12 residues. V was cut by 3 bases and J by 8 bases, with 9 bases left in between.

The J gene is TRBJ1-2, the V gene TRBV12-3 or TRBV12-4; D gene unclear. Trimming cost V 4 bases and J 7 bases, with 13 bases left between them. The CDR3 is 13 amino acids. CDR3: CASSYDLMGGYTF. In DNA form, the CDR3 reads TGTGCCAGCAGTTACGACCTAATGGGTGGCTACACCTTC.

The chain carries TRBV3-1 and TRBJ2-7; tentative D call: TRBD1 (6 bases). V was pared by 5 bases and J by 0 bases, with 11 bases between. CDR1 and CDR2 (germline): LGHDT, YNNKEL (reference sequence). The CDR3 contains 14 residues. Written as DNA, the CDR3 is TGTGCCAGCAGCGGTACAGGGAACTCCTACGAGCAGTACTTC. Amino acid sequence: CASSGTGNSYEQYF.

The V call is TRBV5-4, the J call TRBJ2-3; 8 bases line up with TRBD2. The CDR3 sequence is 16 residues long. Germline-derived CDR1 and CDR2 are SGHNT and YYREEE (reference sequence). J gave up 3 bases and V 2 bases, and 8 bases lay outside the gene matches. The CDR3: CASSLMAGGETDTQYF. CDR3 sequence (DNA): TGTGCCAGCAGCTTAATGGCGGGGGGAGAGACAGATACGCAGTATTTT.

The V gene is TRBV2, the J gene TRBJ1-1; 7 positions match TRBD1. The V gene's germline CDR1 is SNHLY and CDR2 FYNNEI. The junction had 4 bases not matched to a gene; V was cut back by 4 bases and J by 5 bases. The CDR3 runs to 13 residues. The CDR3 DNA is TGTGCCAGCAGTGGGGACAGCGGGACTGAAGCTTTCTTT. This sequence encodes CASSGDSGTEAFF. Complete variable domain (other parts from reference TRBV2 and TRBJ1-1): EPEVTQTPSHQVTQMGQEVILRCVPISNHLYFYWYRQILGQKVEFLVSFYNNEISEKSEIFDDQFSVERPDGSNFTLKIRSTKLEDSAMYFCASSGDSGTEAFFGQGTRLTVV.

The rearrangement uses TRBV7-9 and TRBJ1-1; the D gene is possibly TRBD1 (6 bases). The CDR3 consists of 11 residues. Trimming removed 4 bases from V and 6 bases from J, with 6 bases in between. Germline CDR1 and CDR2: SEHNR and FQNEAQ (reference sequence). The CDR3 DNA reads as TGTGCCAGCAGCTGGACAGCTGAAGCTTTCTTT. The encoded protein is CASSWTAEAFF.

This clonotype has only a few counts. The chain couples TRBV4-1 to TRBJ2-1, with TRBD2 matching over 10 bases. Germline assignment: CDR1 MGHRA and CDR2 YSYEKL. This CDR3 has 17 residues. V dropped 3 bases and J dropped 7; count of bases not matched to a gene: 12. CDR3 nucleotide sequence: TGCGCCAGCAGCCAGTTGAATCAAGCGGGGGGGAATAATGAGCAGTTCTTC. This encodes CASSQLNQAGGNNEQFF.

The rearrangement joins TRBV4-1 to TRBJ1-4, with TRBD1 matching 9 bases. Germline CDR1 and CDR2: MGHRA and YSYEKL. V lost 7 bases and J lost 4; bases outside the gene matches: 7. The CDR3 sequence is 15 residues long. The CDR3 reads CASKRPGQGNEKLFF. The CDR3 DNA reads as TGCGCCAGCAAGCGACCGGGACAGGGTAATGAAAAACTGTTTTTT.

The J gene is TRBJ1-1, the V gene TRBV2; 8 bases line up with TRBD1. Losses at the gene ends were 6 bases for V and 4 bases for J; bases not matched to a gene: 7. The CDR3 covers 14 residues. The V gene's germline CDR1 is SNHLY and CDR2 FYNNEI. CDR3 in amino acids: CASRKDRDGTEAFF. The CDR3, as DNA: TGTGCCAGCAGAAAGGACAGGGATGGCACTGAAGCTTTCTTT.

The chain is built from TRBV3-1 and TRBJ2-2, with TRBD2 as a possible D gene (6 bases). This CDR3 has 17 residues. CDR1 LGHDT and CDR2 YNNKEL come from the germline V gene (reference sequence). V was pared by 0 bases and J by 5 bases, with 16 bases between. The CDR3 loop is CASSQDGGGIGTGELFF. As DNA, the CDR3 is TGTGCCAGCAGCCAAGACGGCGGCGGGATCGGGACCGGGGAGCTGTTTTTT. The complete variable domain, with remaining parts taken from reference TRBV3-1 and TRBJ2-2, reads DTAVSQTPKYLVTQMGNDKSIKCEQNLGHDTMYWYKQDSKKFLKIMFSYNNKELIINETVPNRFSPKSPDKAHLNLHINSLELGDSAVYFCASSQDGGGIGTGELFFGEGSRLTVL.

The chain recombines TRBV28 with TRBJ2-1; 7 nucleotides match TRBD2. J gave up 5 bases and V 5 bases, and 15 bases lay outside the gene matches. CDR3 length: 17 amino acids. Germline assignment: CDR1 MDHEN and CDR2 SYDVKM. CDR3 loop: CASSPPMGRATNNEQFF. In DNA, the CDR3 is TGTGCCAGCAGTCCCCCTATGGGGAGGGCAACCAACAATGAGCAGTTCTTC.

The V call is TRBV12-3 or TRBV12-4, the J call TRBJ2-1; D uncertain. The germline V and J ends were trimmed by 8 bases and 8 bases, with 10 bases remaining between them. CDR3 length: 11 amino acids. The CDR3 reads CASRAGDEQFF. CDR3 DNA: TGTGCCAGCCGTGCCGGCGATGAGCAGTTCTTC.

The CDR3 spells CATSSQGSYNEQFF. The CDR3 DNA reads as TGTGCCACCAGTTCGCAGGGCTCCTACAATGAGCAGTTCTTC. This chain uses TRBV24-1 with TRBJ2-1, with D possibly being TRBD1 (5 bases). Per germline, CDR1 KGHDR and CDR2 SFDVKD. The CDR3 covers 14 residues. Trimming removed 6 bases from V and 0 bases from J, with 8 bases in between.

This clonotype has just a few counts. The chain is built from TRBV11-2 and TRBJ2-5; tentative D call: TRBD1 (6 bases). The CDR3 loop spans 15 amino acids. V lost 4 bases to trimming and J lost 1 base, with 13 bases between them. CDR1 is SGHAT, CDR2 FQNNGV, per germline. The CDR3 here is CASSYQGTTQETQYF. CDR3 bases: TGTGCCAGCAGCTACCAAGGGACAACCCAAGAGACCCAGTACTTC.

In this sample, this clonotype turned up once. The gene calls are TRBV14 and TRBJ2-7; TRBD2 is a possible D gene (6 bases). The CDR3 sequence is 16 residues long. Germline-derived CDR1 and CDR2 are SGHDN and FVKESK. V was pared by 4 bases and J by 4 bases, with 20 bases between. In DNA form, the CDR3 reads TGTGCCAGCAGCCCGCTCCGGGGGAGCGTGGAATACGAGCAGTACTTC. Its translation: CASSPLRGSVEYEQYF. Full variable domain (remainder filled in from reference TRBV14 and TRBJ2-7): EAGVTQFPSHSVIEKGQTVTLRCDPISGHDNLYWYRRVMGKEIKFLLHFVKESKQDESGMPNNRFLAERTGGTYSTLKVQPAELEDSGVYFCASSPLRGSVEYEQYFGPGTRLTVT.

The V and J genes are TRBV6-1 and TRBJ1-2; D is ambiguous. The CDR3 has 14 residues. Trimming cost V 2 bases and J 1 base, with 8 bases left between them. Germline CDR1 reads MNHNS; CDR2 reads SASEGT. This chain's CDR3 is CASSESRINYGYTF. CDR3 bases: TGTGCCAGCAGTGAATCCCGCATTAACTATGGCTACACCTTC.

The J gene is TRBJ2-5, the V gene TRBV9, with D possibly being TRBD2 (5 bases). Trimming stripped 2 bases from V and 2 bases from J, with 25 bases between. Germline loops: CDR1 SGDLS, CDR2 YYNGEE. This CDR3 is built from 19 residues. The CDR3 DNA sequence: TGTGCCAGCAGCGTCTCACCCTACTCGGGCGGAGGAATACAAGAGACCCAGTACTTC. Amino acid sequence: CASSVSPYSGGGIQETQYF.

A single count supports this clonotype. V and J are TRBV19 and TRBJ1-6, with D perhaps matching TRBD1 (5 bases). Trimming pared 4 bases from V and 10 bases from J, leaving 17 bases between. This CDR3 is built from 15 residues. Germline CDR1 is LNHDA and CDR2 is SQIVND (reference sequence). CDR3: CASSTGTHPRSPLHF. As DNA, the CDR3 is TGTGCCAGTAGTACAGGGACTCACCCAAGATCACCCCTCCACTTT.

V usage is TRBV27 and J usage is TRBJ1-5; D ambiguous. V shed 5 bases and J shed 0 bases, with 14 bases lying between them. This CDR3 has 16 amino acids. Germline CDR1 is MNHEY and CDR2 is SMNVEV (reference sequence). The CDR3 bases are TGTGCCAGCAGTGCACGGACGGGGTATAGCAATCAGCCCCAGCATTTT. Residues: CASSARTGYSNQPQHF.

The chain has TRBV6-2 or TRBV6-3 and TRBJ1-5, with 9 bases aligning to TRBD1. The CDR3 extends over 16 amino acids. Per the germline V gene, CDR1 is MNHEY and CDR2 is SVGEGT. V lost 3 bases to trimming and J lost 3 bases; unmatched junction nucleotides: 6. The CDR3 nucleotides read TGTGCCAGCAGTTATGGGACAGGGCGTATCAATCAGCCCCAGCATTTT. Its protein product is CASSYGTGRINQPQHF.

The J gene is TRBJ1-2, the V gene TRBV24-1; 10 bases agree with TRBD1. V trimming: 3 bases; J trimming: 6 bases; junction bases outside the gene matches: 3. The germline V gene encodes CDR1 KGHDR and CDR2 SFDVKD. This CDR3 comprises 14 residues. The chain's CDR3 is CATSDTGTGDGYTF. CDR3 in DNA: TGTGCCACCAGTGATACCGGGACAGGGGATGGCTACACCTTC.

This chain links TRBV20-1 with TRBJ2-1; 9 nucleotides agree with TRBD2. CDR3 length equals 17 residues. Germline V gene sequence: CDR1 DFQATT, CDR2 SNEGSKA (reference sequence). The junction had 9 bases not matched to a gene; V was cut back by 1 base and J by 2 bases. CDR3 in amino acids: CSARVALAGTAYNEQFF. The CDR3 region has the DNA TGCAGTGCTAGAGTCGCGCTAGCGGGAACCGCCTACAATGAGCAGTTCTTC.

The chain combines TRBV20-1 with TRBJ1-2; D is possibly TRBD1 (6 bases). Germline V gene sequence: CDR1 DFQATT, CDR2 SNEGSKA (reference sequence). The CDR3 covers 14 residues. The CDR3: CSLYLQGRHYGYTF. The CDR3 DNA sequence: TGCAGCTTATACCTTCAGGGGCGTCACTATGGCTACACCTTC.

The chain uses TRBV20-1 and TRBJ2-7, with 10 bases that match TRBD2. The CDR3 is 18 amino acids. Germline lookup yields CDR1 DFQATT and CDR2 SNEGSKA (reference sequence). Unmatched junction bases numbered 18, after V lost 4 bases and J lost 3 bases. CDR3 protein: CSATRTSGAHVGNYEQYF. The DNA of the CDR3 is TGCAGTGCTACACGCACTAGCGGGGCTCACGTAGGGAACTACGAGCAGTACTTC.